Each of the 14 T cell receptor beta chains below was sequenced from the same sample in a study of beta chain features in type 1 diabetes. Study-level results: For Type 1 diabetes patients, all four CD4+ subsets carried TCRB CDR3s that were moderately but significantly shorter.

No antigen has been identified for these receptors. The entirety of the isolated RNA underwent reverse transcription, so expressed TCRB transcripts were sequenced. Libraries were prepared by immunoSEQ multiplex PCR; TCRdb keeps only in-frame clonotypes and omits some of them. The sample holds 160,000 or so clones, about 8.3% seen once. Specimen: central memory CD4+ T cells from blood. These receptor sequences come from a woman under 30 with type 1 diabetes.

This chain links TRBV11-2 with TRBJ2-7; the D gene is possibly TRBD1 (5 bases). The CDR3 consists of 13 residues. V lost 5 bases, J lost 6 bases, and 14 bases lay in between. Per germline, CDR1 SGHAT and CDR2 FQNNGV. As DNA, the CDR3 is TGTGCCAGCAGCGTCACCCAGGGCGGCGAGCAGTACTTC. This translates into CASSVTQGGEQYF.

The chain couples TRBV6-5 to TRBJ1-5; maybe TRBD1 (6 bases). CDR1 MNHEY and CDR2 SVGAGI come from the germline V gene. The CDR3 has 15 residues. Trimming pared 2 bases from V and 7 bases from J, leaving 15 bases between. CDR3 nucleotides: TGTGCCAGCAGTTACGGGGCAGGGGCAGGGCAGCCCCAGCATTTT. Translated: CASSYGAGAGQPQHF.

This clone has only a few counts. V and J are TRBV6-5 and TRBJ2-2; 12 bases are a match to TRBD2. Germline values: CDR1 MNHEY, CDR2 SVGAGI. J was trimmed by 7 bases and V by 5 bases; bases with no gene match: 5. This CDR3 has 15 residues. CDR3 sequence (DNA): TGTGCCAGCAGTGGACTAGCGGGATTCGTCGGGGAGCTGTTTTTT. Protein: CASSGLAGFVGELFF.

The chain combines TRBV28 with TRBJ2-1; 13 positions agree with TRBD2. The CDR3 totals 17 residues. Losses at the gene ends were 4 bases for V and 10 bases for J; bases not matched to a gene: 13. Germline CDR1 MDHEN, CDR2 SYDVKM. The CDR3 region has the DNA TGTGCCAGCAGTTCCCATGGTGGTACTAGCGGGAGGGACGAGCAGTTCTTC. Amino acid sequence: CASSSHGGTSGRDEQFF.

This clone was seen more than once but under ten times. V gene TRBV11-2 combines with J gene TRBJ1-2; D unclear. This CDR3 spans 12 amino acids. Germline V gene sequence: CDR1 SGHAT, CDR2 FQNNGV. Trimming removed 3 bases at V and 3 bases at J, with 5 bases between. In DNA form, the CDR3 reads TGTGCCAGCAGCTTCGCAGACTATGGCTACACCTTC. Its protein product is CASSFADYGYTF.

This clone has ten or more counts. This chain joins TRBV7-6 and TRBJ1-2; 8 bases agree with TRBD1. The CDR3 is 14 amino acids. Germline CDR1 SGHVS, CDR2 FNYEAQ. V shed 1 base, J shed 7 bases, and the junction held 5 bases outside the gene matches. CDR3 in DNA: TGTGCCAGCAGCTTAGACAGGGGGAACGGTGGCTACACCTTC. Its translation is CASSLDRGNGGYTF.

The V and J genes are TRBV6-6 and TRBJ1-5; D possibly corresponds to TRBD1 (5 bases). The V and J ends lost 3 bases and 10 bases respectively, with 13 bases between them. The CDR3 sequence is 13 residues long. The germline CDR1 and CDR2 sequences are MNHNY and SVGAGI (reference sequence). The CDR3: CASSYNQGDPQHF. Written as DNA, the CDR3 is TGTGCCAGCAGTTATAACCAGGGCGATCCCCAGCATTTT.

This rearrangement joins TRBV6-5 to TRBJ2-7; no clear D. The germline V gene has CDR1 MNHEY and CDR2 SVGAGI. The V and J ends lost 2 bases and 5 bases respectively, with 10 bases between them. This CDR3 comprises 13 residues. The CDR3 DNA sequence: TGTGCCAGCAGTTACCTGAGGAGCCACGAGCAGTACTTC. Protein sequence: CASSYLRSHEQYF.

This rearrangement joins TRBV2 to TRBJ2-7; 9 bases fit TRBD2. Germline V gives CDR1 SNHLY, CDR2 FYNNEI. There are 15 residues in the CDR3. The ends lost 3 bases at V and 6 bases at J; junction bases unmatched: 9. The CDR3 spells CASSDLSGGQVEQYF. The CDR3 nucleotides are TGTGCCAGCAGTGACCTGAGCGGGGGGCAGGTCGAGCAGTACTTC. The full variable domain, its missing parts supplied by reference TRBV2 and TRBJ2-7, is EPEVTQTPSHQVTQMGQEVILRCVPISNHLYFYWYRQILGQKVEFLVSFYNNEISEKSEIFDDQFSVERPDGSNFTLKIRSTKLEDSAMYFCASSDLSGGQVEQYFGPGTRLTVT.

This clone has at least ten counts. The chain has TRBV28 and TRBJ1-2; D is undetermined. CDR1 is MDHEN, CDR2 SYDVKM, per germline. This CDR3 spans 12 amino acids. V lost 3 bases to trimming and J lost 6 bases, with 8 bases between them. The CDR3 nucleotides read TGTGCCAGCAGTTTTGGAGGGAATGGCTACACCTTC. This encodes CASSFGGNGYTF.

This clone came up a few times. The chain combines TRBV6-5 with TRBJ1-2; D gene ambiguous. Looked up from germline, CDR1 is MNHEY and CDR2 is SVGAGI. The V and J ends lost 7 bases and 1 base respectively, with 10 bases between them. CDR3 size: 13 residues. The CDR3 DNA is TGTGCCAGCACCTCAACAGATAACTATGGCTACACCTTC. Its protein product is CASTSTDNYGYTF.

CDR3 sequence (DNA): TGTGCCAGCAGCGAGGGACTAATGAACACTGAAGCTTTCTTT. It encodes CASSEGLMNTEAFF. The chain has TRBV5-4 and TRBJ1-1, with a weak D call TRBD1 (5 bases). The V gene's germline CDR1 is SGHNT and CDR2 YYREEE (reference sequence). V lost 4 bases and J lost 0, with 10 bases in between. CDR3 size: 14 residues.

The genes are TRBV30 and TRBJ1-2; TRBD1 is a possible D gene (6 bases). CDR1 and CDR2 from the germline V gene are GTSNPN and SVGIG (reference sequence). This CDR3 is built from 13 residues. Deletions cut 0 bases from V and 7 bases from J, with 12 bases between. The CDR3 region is CAWSVERGTGYTF. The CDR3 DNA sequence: TGTGCCTGGAGTGTAGAGAGGGGGACTGGCTACACCTTC.

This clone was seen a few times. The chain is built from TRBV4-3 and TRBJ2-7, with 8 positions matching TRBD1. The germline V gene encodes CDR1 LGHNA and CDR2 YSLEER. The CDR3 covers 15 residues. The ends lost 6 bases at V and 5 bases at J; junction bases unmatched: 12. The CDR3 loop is CASSQPGQVSNEQYF. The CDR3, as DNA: TGCGCCAGCAGTCAACCGGGACAGGTTTCCAACGAGCAGTACTTC.